Listed here are 20 T cell receptor beta chains from one sample, sequenced in a study of cytomegalovirus exposure and HLA in healthy donors. It was with 60 Vbeta and 13 Jbeta primers that the PCR ran. Clones were read by immunoSEQ multiplex PCR, and TCRdb kept only the in-frame ones, dropping some. The sample yields some 250,000 clones, roughly 82% seen once. The specimen sequenced was PBMCs. Receptor source: a woman aged 40-49 years in good health and CMV-seropositive.

The rearrangement uses TRBV11-2 and TRBJ1-4; 11 bases align to TRBD1. The CDR3 is made up of 15 amino acids. Germline values: CDR1 SGHAT, CDR2 FQNNGV. V lost 4 bases, J lost 5 bases, and 3 bases stayed unmatched. Written as DNA, the CDR3 is TGTGCCAGCAGCTCGGACAGGGGGCTAAATGAAAAACTGTTTTTT. It codes for CASSSDRGLNEKLFF.

The chain recombines TRBV5-1 with TRBJ1-1, with TRBD1 as a possible D gene (6 bases). The CDR3 is 15 amino acids. From germline, CDR1 is SGHRS and CDR2 YFSETQ. Trimming stripped 1 base from V and 1 base from J, with 11 bases between. CDR3 loop: CASSLPGGENTEAFF. The CDR3, as DNA: TGCGCCAGCAGCTTGCCTGGGGGCGAGAACACTGAAGCTTTCTTT. Supplemented by reference TRBV5-1 and TRBJ1-1, the full variable domain reads KAGVTQTPRYLIKTRGQQVTLSCSPISGHRSVSWYQQTPGQGLQFLFEYFSETQRNKGNFPGRFSGRQFSNSRSEMNVSTLELGDSALYLCASSLPGGENTEAFFGQGTRLTVV.

The V and J genes are TRBV23-1 and TRBJ2-1; 8 bases line up with TRBD1. TRBV23-1 qualifies as an ORF whose function is uncertain. The CDR3 has 14 residues. V gave up 0 bases and J gave up 5 bases; unmatched junction bases: 0. The CDR3: CASSQSTGDNEQFF. CDR3 coding DNA: TGCGCCAGCAGTCAATCGACAGGGGACAATGAGCAGTTCTTC.

The chain is built from TRBV7-9 and TRBJ2-5; a weak D match, TRBD1 (6 bases). The CDR3 contains 14 residues. CDR1 and CDR2 from the germline V gene are SEHNR and FQNEAQ (reference sequence). The V end was cut by 6 bases, the J end by 0 bases, with 11 bases between. The CDR3 here is CASRRTANQETQYF. In DNA, the CDR3 is TGTGCCAGCAGGCGGACAGCAAACCAAGAGACCCAGTACTTC.

The J gene is TRBJ1-1, the V gene TRBV7-9; a possible D gene is TRBD1 (6 bases). The germline CDR1 and CDR2 sequences are SEHNR and FQNEAQ (reference sequence). The CDR3 spans 14 residues. The germline V and J ends were trimmed by 1 base and 5 bases, with 11 bases remaining between them. The CDR3 spells CASSLGGQLTEAFF. In nucleotides, the CDR3 is TGTGCCAGCAGCTTAGGAGGACAGTTGACTGAAGCTTTCTTT.

The chain uses TRBV5-4 and TRBJ1-1; D not certain. Germline V gene lookup returns CDR1 SGHNT and CDR2 YYREEE (reference sequence). V was pared by 4 bases and J by 4 bases, with 11 bases between. There are 13 residues in the CDR3. This CDR3 is CASSVPSGTEAFF. As DNA, the CDR3 is TGTGCCAGCAGCGTACCCAGTGGCACTGAAGCTTTCTTT.

This clone was picked up one time. This chain uses TRBV4-3 with TRBJ2-3; 8 bases match TRBD2. The germline gives CDR1 LGHNA, CDR2 YSLEER. Losses at the gene ends were 6 bases for V and 0 bases for J; bases not matched to a gene: 14. CDR3 length equals 18 residues. In DNA form, the CDR3 reads TGCGCCAGCAGTGGTGGTAAGGCGGGAGGCATTAGCACAGATACGCAGTATTTT. It codes for CASSGGKAGGISTDTQYF.

The CDR3 is CASSLTGTVSTDTQYF. The DNA of the CDR3 is TGTGCCAGCAGCTTGACCGGGACAGTAAGCACAGATACGCAGTATTTT. The chain is built from TRBV5-6 and TRBJ2-3; 7 bases are shared with TRBD1. V lost 1 base, J lost 0 bases, and 5 bases stayed unmatched. Germline V CDR1 and CDR2: SGHDT, YYEEEE. The CDR3 totals 16 residues.

The rearrangement links TRBV18 to TRBJ1-2; 9 bases map to TRBD1. Trimming at V came to 1 base and at J to 7 bases, leaving 13 bases not matched to a gene. The CDR3 totals 17 residues. From germline, CDR1 is KGHSH and CDR2 LQKENI. The CDR3 bases are TGTGCCAGCTCACCACAAAACAGGGGGCAGGGTATCTCTGGCTACACCTTC. Its protein product is CASSPQNRGQGISGYTF.

This chain links TRBV19 with TRBJ1-3; 7 bases line up with TRBD1. Germline V gene data show CDR1 as LNHDA and CDR2 as SQIVND (reference sequence). The CDR3 is made up of 16 amino acids. Trimming took 4 bases from V and 3 from J; bases not matched to a gene: 9. The CDR3 is CASSRRQGGDGNTIYF. CDR3 sequence (DNA): TGTGCCAGTAGTAGAAGACAGGGTGGAGATGGAAACACCATATATTTT.

This clone was counted once. The chain joins TRBV19 to TRBJ2-7; TRBD2 aligns across 7 bases. Germline CDR1 LNHDA, CDR2 SQIVND (reference sequence). The ends lost 5 bases at V and 0 bases at J; junction bases unmatched: 10. The CDR3 consists of 16 residues. The DNA for the CDR3 is TGTGCCAGTAGTGAGTCTAGCGGTCGGGTCTCCTACGAGCAGTACTTC. Translation gives CASSESSGRVSYEQYF.

The gene calls are TRBV28 and TRBJ1-1; D is perhaps TRBD1 (6 bases). Germline values: CDR1 MDHEN, CDR2 SYDVKM. V lost 1 base and J 6 bases, leaving 15 bases between the germline ends. This CDR3 contains 15 residues. CDR3 DNA: TGTGCCAGCAGTTTATCGGGAGGGGGTCGCGCTGAAGCTTTCTTT. The encoded protein is CASSLSGGGRAEAFF.

This chain joins TRBV4-3 and TRBJ1-5; 9 nucleotides agree with TRBD1. CDR1 and CDR2 (germline): LGHNA, YSLEER. V lost 4 bases, J lost 7 bases, and 17 bases stayed unmatched. This CDR3 region has 18 residues. The CDR3 protein is CASSPGWTGESYVQPQHF. The DNA of the CDR3 is TGCGCCAGCAGCCCTGGATGGACAGGGGAAAGTTATGTCCAGCCCCAGCATTTT.

V usage is TRBV19 and J usage is TRBJ2-3, with TRBD1 matching 7 bases. The V segment lost 4 bases and the J segment 4 bases; nucleotides outside the gene matches: 8. Germline V gene sequence: CDR1 LNHDA, CDR2 SQIVND (reference sequence). The CDR3 sequence is 15 residues long. CDR3 region: CASSTPRGFADTQYF. Written as DNA, the CDR3 is TGTGCCAGTAGTACCCCCAGGGGGTTTGCAGATACGCAGTATTTT.

The V and J genes are TRBV4-3 and TRBJ1-2; no reliable D call. CDR1 LGHNA and CDR2 YSLEER come from the germline V gene. The CDR3 has 14 amino acids. Trimming took 0 bases from V and 0 from J, leaving 5 bases between them. Written as DNA, the CDR3 is TGCGCCAGCAGCCAAGAACGAGCTAACTATGGCTACACCTTC. Translated, it gives CASSQERANYGYTF.

CDR3 nucleotides: TGTGCCAGTAGTATCGTGGGGGGGCAAGAGACCCAGTACTTC. It is translated as CASSIVGGQETQYF. The J gene is TRBJ2-5, the V gene TRBV19; 7 bases match TRBD2. Germline CDR1 is LNHDA and CDR2 is SQIVND (reference sequence). CDR3 size: 14 residues. The ends lost 3 bases at V and 2 bases at J; junction bases unmatched: 3.

The CDR3 here is CASSPAGLAVSQETQYF. CDR3 bases: TGTGCCAGCAGCCCTGCAGGACTAGCGGTCTCGCAAGAGACCCAGTACTTC. The J gene is TRBJ2-5, the V gene TRBV5-8; 10 bases map to TRBD2. This CDR3 contains 17 residues. From germline, CDR1 is SGHTS and CDR2 YDEGEE. Unmatched junction bases numbered 11, after V lost 4 bases and J lost 2 bases.

This clone was seen a few times. This chain uses TRBV10-3 with TRBJ2-2; D might be TRBD2 (6 bases). Germline V gene sequence: CDR1 ENHRY, CDR2 SYGVKD. The length of the CDR3 is 15 residues. V lost 11 bases and J 0 bases, leaving 16 bases between the germline ends. Written as DNA, the CDR3 is TGTGCCTCACAAGGCGGGGTGACGAACACCGGGGAGCTGTTTTTT. It specifies CASQGGVTNTGELFF.

The chain has TRBV11-3 and TRBJ2-7; no definite D call. Germline CDR1 reads SGHNT; CDR2 reads YENEEA. This CDR3 is built from 14 residues. V was clipped by 3 bases and J by 3 bases, with 12 bases between them. CDR3 amino acids: CASSFPNSRYEQYF. The CDR3 coding sequence is TGTGCCAGCAGCTTCCCCAACAGCCGCTACGAGCAGTACTTC.

CDR3 amino acids: CASRFIQGEVEYF. CDR3 in DNA: TGTGCCAGCAGATTCATACAGGGGGAGGTTGAGTACTTC. The V gene is TRBV6-1, the J gene TRBJ2-7; 8 nucleotides line up with TRBD1. In germline, CDR1 is MNHNS, CDR2 SASEGT. The CDR3 has 13 residues. Trimming removed 6 bases from V and 11 bases from J; junction bases left unmatched: 12.